These 22 T cell receptor beta chains share one sample of origin, sequenced in a study of T cell responses to AZD1222 COVID-19 vaccine. Only in-frame clones appear in the TCRdb table, and some are missing; sequencing was by immunoSEQ multiplex PCR. The sample yields 120,000 or so clones, just over 90% seen once. The sequences come from peripheral blood, collected on day 0 of AZD1222 vaccination. These receptors came from an adult in good health.

This clone was counted between two and nine times. V gene TRBV6-2 or TRBV6-3 combines with J gene TRBJ2-5, with 9 bases matching TRBD1. The CDR3 consists of 14 residues. The germline V gene encodes CDR1 MNHEY and CDR2 SVGEGT. Trimming took 4 bases from V and 4 from J; bases not matched to a gene: 4. CDR3 protein: CASSSGTGRETQYF. The CDR3 nucleotides are TGTGCCAGCAGTTCGGGGACAGGGCGAGAGACCCAGTACTTC.

The chain carries TRBV28 and TRBJ1-1; 8 bases are a match to TRBD1. The CDR3 loop spans 15 amino acids. Trimming at V came to 3 bases and at J to 13 bases, leaving 16 bases not matched to a gene. The germline gives CDR1 MDHEN, CDR2 SYDVKM. The CDR3 here is CASSFLVTGASFCFF. CDR3 nucleotides: TGTGCCAGCAGTTTTTTGGTGACAGGGGCCTCTTTTTGTTTCTTT. Together with reference TRBV28 and TRBJ1-1, the CDR3 gives the full variable domain: DVKVTQSSRYLVKRTGEKVFLECVQDMDHENMFWYRQDPGLGLRLIYFSYDVKMKEKGDIPEGYSVSREKKERFSLILESASTNQTSMYLCASSFLVTGASFCFFGQGTRLTVV.

The gene calls are TRBV5-6 and TRBJ2-1, with D perhaps matching TRBD1 or TRBD2 (6 bases each). The germline V and J ends were trimmed by 5 bases and 3 bases, with 12 bases remaining between them. Germline V gene data show CDR1 as SGHDT and CDR2 as YYEEEE. The CDR3 has 14 residues. CDR3 protein: CASSLRGVYNEQFF. CDR3 bases: TGTGCCAGCAGTCTGAGGGGGGTCTACAATGAGCAGTTCTTC.

The chain links TRBV7-8 to TRBJ2-2; 7 bases map to TRBD2. V gave up 2 bases and J gave up 0 bases; unmatched junction bases: 3. Germline V gene lookup returns CDR1 SGHVS and CDR2 FQNEAQ. The CDR3 covers 16 residues. The CDR3, as DNA: TGTGCCAGCAGCTTATCAGGACTAGCGAACACCGGGGAGCTGTTTTTT. Translated: CASSLSGLANTGELFF.

The chain uses TRBV7-3 and TRBJ2-6, with D hard to call. This CDR3 region has 15 residues. V lost 1 base, J lost 0 bases, and 4 bases lay in between. Germline V gene data show CDR1 as SGHTA and CDR2 as FQGTGA. The CDR3 region has the DNA TGTGCCAGCAGCTTAATCGTCTCTGGGGCCAACGTCCTGACTTTC. Residues: CASSLIVSGANVLTF.

The V call is TRBV3-1 (or the pseudogene TRBV3-2), the J call TRBJ2-2, with D maybe TRBD1 (6 bases). The CDR3 sequence is 16 residues long. CDR1 is LGHDT and CDR2 is YNNKEL in the germline V gene (reference sequence). V lost 1 base and J 4 bases, leaving 13 bases between the germline ends. DNA for the CDR3: TGTGCCAGCAGCCAAGTGGGCAGGGGTGGCACCGGGGAGCTGTTTTTT. Protein: CASSQVGRGGTGELFF.

The chain has TRBV5-1 and TRBJ2-5; TRBD1 is a possible D gene (5 bases). V lost 5 bases to trimming and J lost 7 bases, with 15 bases between them. Per the germline V gene, CDR1 is SGHRS and CDR2 is YFSETQ. The CDR3 is 13 amino acids. CDR3 sequence: CASRPRTQGTQYF. CDR3 coding DNA: TGCGCCAGCAGACCGAGGACGCAGGGGACCCAGTACTTC.

The chain couples TRBV4-3 to TRBJ2-1; D call uncertain. This CDR3 spans 16 amino acids. V was clipped by 0 bases and J by 4 bases, with 13 bases between them. CDR1 and CDR2 from the germline V gene are LGHNA and YSLEER. The CDR3 is CASSQDRGGSYNEQFF. The DNA for the CDR3 is TGCGCCAGCAGCCAAGATAGAGGCGGCAGTTACAATGAGCAGTTCTTC.

The chain is built from TRBV6-5 and TRBJ1-6; D call uncertain. This CDR3 has 15 amino acids. V lost 6 bases, J lost 6 bases, and 15 bases lay in between. The germline V gene encodes CDR1 MNHEY and CDR2 SVGAGI. In DNA form, the CDR3 reads TGTGCCAGCAGATCGGTAGACGAGGGTAATTCACCCCTCCACTTT. It translates to CASRSVDEGNSPLHF.

In DNA, the CDR3 is TGTGCCAGCAGTTTGTTGCCAAACAATGAGCAGTTCTTC. Amino acid sequence: CASSLLPNNEQFF. The genes are TRBV28 and TRBJ2-1, with unresolved D. The CDR3 totals 13 residues. CDR1 and CDR2 from the germline V gene are MDHEN and SYDVKM. Trimming removed 3 bases from V and 5 bases from J, with 8 bases in between.

The V gene is TRBV28, the J gene TRBJ1-1; TRBD1 is a possible D gene (5 bases). CDR1 and CDR2 from the germline V gene are MDHEN and SYDVKM. CDR3 length equals 15 residues. The V gene lost 2 bases and the J gene lost 5 bases, with 15 bases spanning the gap. The CDR3, as DNA: TGTGCCAGCAGTTTAGTACAGGCAGGTCGGACTGAAGCTTTCTTT. Translation gives CASSLVQAGRTEAFF.

The J gene is TRBJ2-1, the V gene TRBV28; 7 bases are shared with TRBD2. From germline, CDR1 is MDHEN and CDR2 SYDVKM. Trimming removed 7 bases from V and 6 bases from J; junction bases left unmatched: 6. This CDR3 comprises 13 residues. The CDR3 sequence: CASIEGGANEQFF. The CDR3 DNA sequence: TGTGCCAGCATCGAGGGAGGGGCCAATGAGCAGTTCTTC.

The chain joins TRBV21-1 to TRBJ2-1; TRBD2 was called by the table and not checked on the DNA. TRBV21-1 constitutes a pseudogene. The CDR3 sequence is 17 residues long. Here the CDR3 DNA reads TGTGCCAGCAGCAAAGAGGAGCTAGCGGACCGTCGGTATGAGCAGTTCTTC. Translation gives CASSKEELADRRYEQFF.

This clone was counted a single time. This sequence joins TRBV1 and TRBJ1-2; the tabulated D call, TRBD1, remains unverified against the DNA. TRBV1 has pseudogene status. The CDR3 has 19 amino acids. The CDR3 coding sequence is TGCACCAGCAGCCAATGGCTCGAGGGGGGACAGGGAGAACCCTATGGCTACACCTTC. Translated: CTSSQWLEGGQGEPYGYTF.

This chain connects TRBV7-2 to TRBJ2-3; D ambiguous. The CDR3 has 13 amino acids. V was trimmed by 5 bases and J by 2 bases, leaving 8 bases between them. Germline V lookup: CDR1 SGHTA, CDR2 FQGNSA. The DNA for the CDR3 is TGTGCCAGCAGCCGTGCCATCACAGATACGCAGTATTTT. It is translated as CASSRAITDTQYF. Full variable domain (outside the CDR3, taken from reference TRBV7-2 and TRBJ2-3): GAGVSQSPSNKVTEKGKDVELRCDPISGHTALYWYRQSLGQGLEFLIYFQGNSAPDKSGLPSDRFSAERTGGSVSTLTIQRTQQEDSAVYLCASSRAITDTQYFGPGTRLTVL.

The chain employs TRBV6-6 and TRBJ2-4; a possible D gene is TRBD1 (6 bases). CDR3 length: 16 amino acids. Germline CDR1 and CDR2: MNHNY and SVGAGI (reference sequence). V gave up 2 bases and J gave up 0 bases, with 11 bases separating them. This CDR3 is CASSYGTTVAKNIQYF. As DNA, the CDR3 is TGTGCCAGCAGTTACGGGACAACTGTAGCCAAAAACATTCAGTACTTC.

V is TRBV5-1 and J is TRBJ2-5, with TRBD2 as a possible D gene (5 bases). The V end was cut by 2 bases, the J end by 1 base, with 9 bases between. Germline values: CDR1 SGHRS, CDR2 YFSETQ. The length of the CDR3 is 14 residues. The CDR3 bases are TGCGCCAGCAGCTTCAGAGAGGGCCAAGAGACCCAGTACTTC. This codes for CASSFREGQETQYF.

This rearrangement joins TRBV14 to TRBJ2-2; D is uncertain. CDR1 and CDR2 from the germline V gene are SGHDN and FVKESK. The CDR3 extends over 13 amino acids. The ends were cut back, 0 bases at V and 5 bases at J, with 4 bases in the middle. The CDR3 region has the DNA TGTGCCAGCAGCCAAGATGTAACCGGGGAGCTGTTTTTT. This codes for CASSQDVTGELFF.

This chain joins TRBV7-6 and TRBJ1-1, with TRBD1 matching over 8 bases. The CDR3 covers 14 residues. CDR1 is SGHVS, CDR2 FNYEAQ, per germline. Germline trimming cut 5 bases from V and 14 bases from J; bases unmatched to any gene: 16. CDR3 loop: CASSQGAPGGKPFF. DNA of the CDR3: TGTGCCAGCAGCCAGGGGGCCCCGGGGGGGAAACCCTTCTTT.

The chain employs TRBV28 and TRBJ2-7, with 8 bases lining up with TRBD2. The CDR3 length is 16 residues. The V segment lost 5 bases and the J segment 6 bases; nucleotides outside the gene matches: 15. The V gene's germline CDR1 is MDHEN and CDR2 SYDVKM. CDR3 protein: CASSGLLPGLESEQYF. DNA for the CDR3: TGTGCCAGCAGTGGGCTCCTTCCGGGACTAGAGTCCGAGCAGTACTTC.

V gene TRBV28 combines with J gene TRBJ2-7, with TRBD2 matching 13 bases. The CDR3 extends over 15 amino acids. V shed 5 bases and J 3 bases; nucleotides not matched to a gene: 4. Germline V lookup: CDR1 MDHEN, CDR2 SYDVKM. The chain's CDR3 is CASSLGLAGDYEQYF. The CDR3 coding sequence is TGTGCCAGCAGTCTTGGACTAGCGGGGGACTACGAGCAGTACTTC. The variable domain in full, with the rest retrieved from reference TRBV28 and TRBJ2-7, is DVKVTQSSRYLVKRTGEKVFLECVQDMDHENMFWYRQDPGLGLRLIYFSYDVKMKEKGDIPEGYSVSREKKERFSLILESASTNQTSMYLCASSLGLAGDYEQYFGPGTRLTVT.

This chain uses TRBV27 with TRBJ2-1, with a possible D match to TRBD2 (6 bases). CDR1 is MNHEY and CDR2 is SMNVEV in the germline V gene (reference sequence). The germline V and J ends were trimmed by 5 bases and 9 bases, with 11 bases remaining between them. The CDR3 has 12 residues. This CDR3 is CASSDSGGEQFF. DNA of the CDR3: TGTGCCAGCAGTGACTCCGGGGGTGAGCAGTTCTTC.